This record concerns one TCR beta chain sequence. The antigen is unknown. Specimens carried roughly 0.95-10 million cryopreserved PBMC before DNA extraction. The libraries were made with immunoSEQ v3.0 at survey level. Using immunoSEQ multiplex PCR, the repertoire was profiled, and TCRdb retains in-frame clones only, with some absent. This table holds 20,000 to 30,000 clones, approximately 80% found once. The data were obtained in a study of long-term antiretroviral therapy in people with HIV. This CDR3 contains 15 residues. General study results and limits: Comparison with controls showed narrower CDR3 length ranges in HIV repertoires. Data on ART adherence, viral resistance or therapy changes were unavailable.

The source material was unsorted PBMCs, sampled at the start of antiretroviral therapy, before treatment. J is TRBJ2-7 and V is TRBV21-1; the DNA was not used to check the table's D call, TRBD2. TRBV21-1 is a listed pseudogene. The source is a young woman with HIV. CDR3 bases: TGTGCCAGCAGCCGAGGCGCGTTGAGCTCCTACGAGCAGTACTTC. Protein sequence: CASSRGALSSYEQYF.